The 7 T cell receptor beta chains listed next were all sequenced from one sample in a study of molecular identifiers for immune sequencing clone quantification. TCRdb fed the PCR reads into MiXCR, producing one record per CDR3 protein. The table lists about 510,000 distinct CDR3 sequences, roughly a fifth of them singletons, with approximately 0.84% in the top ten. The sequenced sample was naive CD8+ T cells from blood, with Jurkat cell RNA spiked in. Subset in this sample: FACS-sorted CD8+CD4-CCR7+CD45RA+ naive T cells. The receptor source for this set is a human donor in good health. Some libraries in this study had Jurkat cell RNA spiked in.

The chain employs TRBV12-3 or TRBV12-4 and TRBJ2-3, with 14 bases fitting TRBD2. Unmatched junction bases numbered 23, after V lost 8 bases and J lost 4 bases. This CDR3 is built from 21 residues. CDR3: CASGPKPGLAGGTQGPDTQYF. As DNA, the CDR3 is TGTGCCAGCGGGCCGAAGCCAGGACTAGCGGGAGGAACCCAGGGCCCAGATACGCAGTATTTT.

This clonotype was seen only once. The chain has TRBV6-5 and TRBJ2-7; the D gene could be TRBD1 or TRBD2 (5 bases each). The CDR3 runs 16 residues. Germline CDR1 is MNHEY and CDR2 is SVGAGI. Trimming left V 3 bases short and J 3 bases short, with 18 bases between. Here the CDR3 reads CASSYILGDGNYEQYF. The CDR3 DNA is TGTGCCAGCAGTTATATACTCGGGGACGGGAACTACGAGCAGTACTTC.

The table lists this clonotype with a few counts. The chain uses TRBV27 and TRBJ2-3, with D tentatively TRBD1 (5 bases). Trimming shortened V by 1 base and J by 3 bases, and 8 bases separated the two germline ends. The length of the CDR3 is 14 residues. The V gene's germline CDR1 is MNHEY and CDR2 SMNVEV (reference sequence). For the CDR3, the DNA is TGTGCCAGCAGTTTATTTCCAGGGACAGATACGCAGTATTTT. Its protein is CASSLFPGTDTQYF.

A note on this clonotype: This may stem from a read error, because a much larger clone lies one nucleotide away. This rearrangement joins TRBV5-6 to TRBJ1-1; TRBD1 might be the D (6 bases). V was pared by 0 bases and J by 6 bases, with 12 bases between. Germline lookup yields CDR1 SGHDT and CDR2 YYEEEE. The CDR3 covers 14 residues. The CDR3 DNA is TGTGCCAGCAGCTTGGGGACAGAGGACGCTGAAGCTTTCTTT. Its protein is CASSLGTEDAEAFF. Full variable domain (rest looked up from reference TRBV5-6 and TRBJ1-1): DAGVTQSPTHLIKTRGQQVTLRCSPKSGHDTVSWYQQALGQGPQFIFQYYEEEERQRGNFPDRFSGHQFPNYSSELNVNALLLGDSALYLCASSLGTEDAEAFFGQGTRLTVV.

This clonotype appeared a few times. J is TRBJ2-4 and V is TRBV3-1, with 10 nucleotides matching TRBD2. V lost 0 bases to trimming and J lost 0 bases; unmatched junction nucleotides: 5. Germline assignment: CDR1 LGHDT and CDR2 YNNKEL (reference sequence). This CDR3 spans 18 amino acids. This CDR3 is CASSQDWLAGVAKNIQYF. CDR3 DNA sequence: TGTGCCAGCAGCCAAGATTGGCTAGCGGGGGTAGCCAAAAACATTCAGTACTTC.

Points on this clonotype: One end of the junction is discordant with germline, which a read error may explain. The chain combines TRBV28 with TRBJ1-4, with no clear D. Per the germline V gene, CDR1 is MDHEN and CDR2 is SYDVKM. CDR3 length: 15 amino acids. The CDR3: CVSSPPQSLGEKLFF. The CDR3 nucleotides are TGTGTCAGCAGTCCCCCCCAATCCCTCGGGGAAAAACTGTTTTTT.

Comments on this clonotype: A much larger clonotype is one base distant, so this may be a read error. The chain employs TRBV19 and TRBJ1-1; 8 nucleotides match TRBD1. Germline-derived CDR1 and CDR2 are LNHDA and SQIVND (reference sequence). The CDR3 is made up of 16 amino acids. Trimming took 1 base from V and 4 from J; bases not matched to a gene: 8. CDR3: CASSIAQGARATEAFF. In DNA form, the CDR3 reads TGTGCCAGTAGTATAGCCCAGGGGGCGCGGGCCACTGAAGCTTTCTTT.